Listed here are 20 T cell receptor beta chains from one sample, sequenced in a study of blood T cell repertoires in COVID-19. Method: immunoSEQ multiplex PCR; TCRdb's copy keeps in-frame clones and lacks some. The table records about 140,000 clones, approximately 87% of them present only once. The specimen was PBMCs or T cells enriched from blood (not recorded which). The receptor source for this set is a man between 60 and 75 years old who had recovered from COVID-19.

The genes are TRBV30 and TRBJ2-2; perhaps TRBD2 as D (5 bases). Germline assignment: CDR1 GTSNPN and CDR2 SVGIG (reference sequence). Trimming shortened V by 4 bases and J by 5 bases, and 11 bases separated the two germline ends. This CDR3 is built from 13 residues. CDR3 in amino acids: CAWTGSGTGELFF. CDR3 DNA sequence: TGTGCCTGGACGGGATCTGGAACCGGGGAGCTGTTTTTT.

This chain links TRBV3-1 (or the pseudogene TRBV3-2) with TRBJ2-3; D might be TRBD1 (6 bases). The germline CDR1 and CDR2 sequences are LGHDT and YNNKEL (reference sequence). This CDR3 comprises 15 residues. V dropped 2 bases and J dropped 4 bases, with 13 bases sitting between them. This CDR3 is CASSQNRVAADTQYF. In nucleotides, the CDR3 is TGTGCCAGCAGCCAAAACAGGGTTGCGGCAGATACGCAGTATTTT.

The J gene is TRBJ1-1, the V gene TRBV23-1, with a weak D call TRBD1 (6 bases). TRBV23-1 is an ORF, with its function uncertain. CDR3 length: 15 residues. V dropped 8 bases and J dropped 1 base, with 17 bases sitting between them. The CDR3 spells CASQIRGRPNTEAFF. In DNA form, the CDR3 reads TGCGCCAGCCAAATCAGGGGACGGCCGAACACTGAAGCTTTCTTT.

V gene TRBV19 combines with J gene TRBJ1-5, with D uncertain. CDR1 and CDR2 (germline): LNHDA, SQIVND (reference sequence). Trimming shortened V by 6 bases and J by 7 bases, and 19 bases separated the two germline ends. The CDR3 covers 15 residues. The CDR3 protein is CASSFEGDLGQPQHF. The CDR3 bases are TGTGCCAGTAGCTTTGAGGGAGATTTGGGGCAGCCCCAGCATTTT.

The chain combines TRBV2 with TRBJ2-1, with D possibly TRBD2 on 5 matching bases. Trimming removed 11 bases at V and 0 bases at J, with 14 bases between. The CDR3 runs to 14 residues. Germline V gene data show CDR1 as SNHLY and CDR2 as FYNNEI. The CDR3 sequence is CAGSTRSSYNEQFF. The CDR3 coding sequence is TGTGCCGGATCAACTAGGAGCTCCTACAATGAGCAGTTCTTC.

The chain has TRBV4-2 and TRBJ2-1, with D perhaps matching TRBD2 (6 bases). V was shortened by 1 base and J by 2 bases, with 15 bases between the two germline ends. There are 17 residues in the CDR3. The V gene's germline CDR1 is LGHNA and CDR2 YNFKEQ. The CDR3 DNA reads TGTGCCAGCAGCCAAGGGGGTGGTAGCGGTACCTACAATGAGCAGTTCTTC. Protein sequence: CASSQGGGSGTYNEQFF.

The genes are TRBV6-5 and TRBJ1-4; D call uncertain. Germline V gene data show CDR1 as MNHEY and CDR2 as SVGAGI. CDR3 length equals 14 residues. V lost 6 bases and J 4 bases, leaving 12 bases between the germline ends. The CDR3 sequence: CASSRGYNNEKLFF. CDR3 DNA sequence: TGTGCCAGCAGCCGAGGATATAATAATGAAAAACTGTTTTTT.

The chain couples TRBV7-3 to TRBJ2-7, with TRBD2 matching 12 bases. After removal of 5 bases from V and 7 bases from J, the junction contained 6 bases not matched to a gene. CDR1 and CDR2 (germline): SGHTA, FQGTGA. The CDR3 runs to 14 residues. The CDR3 here is CASSPSGRAGEQYF. The CDR3 nucleotides are TGTGCCAGCAGCCCTAGCGGGAGGGCCGGTGAGCAGTACTTC.

This chain connects TRBV28 to TRBJ2-3; D gene ambiguous. The length of the CDR3 is 14 residues. CDR1 MDHEN and CDR2 SYDVKM come from the germline V gene. Trimming cost V 10 bases and J 4 bases, with 18 bases left between them. The CDR3 loop is CAIATSASADTQYF. DNA of the CDR3: TGTGCCATCGCAACCAGCGCGTCAGCAGATACGCAGTATTTT.

This clone showed up just once. This chain uses TRBV7-8 with TRBJ1-5; TRBD1 matches at 8 bases. V gave up 3 bases and J gave up 5 bases; unmatched junction bases: 6. Germline V gene lookup returns CDR1 SGHVS and CDR2 FQNEAQ. CDR3 length equals 15 residues. CDR3 amino acids: CASSFRQGSYQPQHF. Written as DNA, the CDR3 is TGTGCCAGCAGCTTTAGACAGGGGAGTTATCAGCCCCAGCATTTT.

V gene TRBV6-4 combines with J gene TRBJ1-6, with 11 bases fitting TRBD1. The CDR3 contains 15 residues. V lost 10 bases and J lost 8; bases outside the gene matches: 10. The germline CDR1 and CDR2 sequences are MRHNA and SNTAGT. CDR3 residues: CAKDRGRAVYSPLHF. The DNA of the CDR3 is TGTGCCAAGGACAGGGGGCGGGCCGTGTATTCACCCCTCCACTTT.

V is TRBV7-3 and J is TRBJ1-3, with a weak D call TRBD1 (5 bases). The germline V gene has CDR1 SGHTA and CDR2 FQGTGA. Between the trimmed V and J ends, which lost 5 bases and 2 bases, there was a span of 7 bases. The CDR3 totals 13 residues. CDR3 region: CASSPGTGNTIYF. The CDR3 nucleotides read TGTGCCAGCAGCCCAGGGACTGGAAACACCATATATTTT.

This chain joins TRBV28 and TRBJ1-2; D unresolved. Trimming cost V 5 bases and J 8 bases, with 9 bases left between them. The CDR3 is 11 residues long. The germline V gene has CDR1 MDHEN and CDR2 SYDVKM. The DNA of the CDR3 is TGTGCCAGCAGTCCCAGGATAGGCTACACCTTC. It codes for CASSPRIGYTF.

This chain uses TRBV7-7 with TRBJ1-6; D remains unclear. The CDR3 totals 17 residues. The germline V gene has CDR1 SSHAT and CDR2 FNYEAQ (reference sequence). Trimming took 2 bases from V and 8 from J, leaving 19 bases between them. The CDR3 reads CASSLWQARCVDSPLHF. CDR3 bases: TGTGCCAGCAGCTTATGGCAGGCCCGGTGTGTGGATTCACCCCTCCACTTT.

This clone was picked up one time. The chain uses TRBV7-9 and TRBJ1-3, with D perhaps matching TRBD1 (6 bases). Germline V gene lookup returns CDR1 SEHNR and CDR2 FQNEAQ (reference sequence). The length of the CDR3 is 11 residues. Trimming removed 3 bases at V and 11 bases at J, with 8 bases between. CDR3 coding DNA: TGTGCCAGCAGCTTCAGGGGTGCCATATATTTT. Amino acid sequence: CASSFRGAIYF.

In this sample, this clone turned up once. The CDR3 reads CASSQAQGSYEQYF. CDR3 sequence (DNA): TGCGCCAGCAGCCAAGCCCAGGGGAGCTACGAGCAGTACTTC. V and J are TRBV4-1 and TRBJ2-7, with D possibly being TRBD1 (6 bases). CDR1 and CDR2 (germline): MGHRA, YSYEKL. V was shortened by 1 base and J by 3 bases, with 10 bases between the two germline ends. The CDR3 is made up of 14 amino acids.

The V and J genes are TRBV7-8 and TRBJ2-7, with a possible D match to TRBD1 (5 bases). Per germline, CDR1 SGHVS and CDR2 FQNEAQ. The CDR3 extends over 15 amino acids. V was shortened by 0 bases and J by 2 bases, with 11 bases between the two germline ends. CDR3 nucleotides: TGTGCCAGCAGCTTAGCGAGTGACAGAACCTACGAGCAGTACTTC. It is translated as CASSLASDRTYEQYF.

The V and J genes are TRBV18 and TRBJ1-6, with D perhaps TRBD1 (5 bases). V lost 3 bases and J lost 9, with 15 bases in between. Germline V gene data show CDR1 as KGHSH and CDR2 as LQKENI. This CDR3 contains 15 residues. The CDR3 region is CASSPYGQGASPLHF. CDR3 sequence (DNA): TGTGCCAGCTCACCTTATGGGCAGGGTGCTTCACCCCTCCACTTT.

The chain couples TRBV5-5 to TRBJ1-6, with TRBD1 identical over 7 bases. This CDR3 spans 13 amino acids. CDR1 and CDR2 (germline): SGHKS, YYEKEE (reference sequence). V lost 3 bases to trimming and J lost 10 bases; unmatched junction nucleotides: 4. CDR3 region: CASSSDRRSPLHF. Written as DNA, the CDR3 is TGTGCCAGCAGCTCGGACAGGAGATCACCCCTCCACTTT.

The chain recombines TRBV28 with TRBJ1-5, with D possibly TRBD1 on 6 matching bases. V was shortened by 8 bases and J by 9 bases, with 20 bases between the two germline ends. Germline lookup yields CDR1 MDHEN and CDR2 SYDVKM. The CDR3 loop spans 14 amino acids. The CDR3 DNA is TGTGCCAGCCGTCTAACGCAGGGGCTTCTGCCCCAGCATTTT. The encoded protein is CASRLTQGLLPQHF.